This T cell receptor beta chain emerged from a study of cytomegalovirus exposure and HLA in healthy donors. CDR1 is MDHEN and CDR2 is SYDVKM in the germline V gene. Trimming took 6 bases from V and 0 from J; bases not matched to a gene: 5. This CDR3 is 16 amino acids long. This clone was counted only a few times. TCRdb's copy holds only in-frame clones and misses some; the assay was immunoSEQ multiplex PCR. The sample includes approximately 54,000 clones, approximately 89% of them seen just once. The sequence was obtained from a woman aged 18-29 years in good health and CMV-seropositive. The J gene is TRBJ2-7, the V gene TRBV28; TRBD2 matches 13 bases. The sample taken for sequencing was PBMCs. The CDR3 nucleotides are TGTGCCAGCAGCGGGACTAGCGGGACGAGCTCCTACGAGCAGTACTTC. This sequence encodes CASSGTSGTSSYEQYF.